The T cell receptor beta chain under discussion was sequenced for a study of blood T cell repertoires in COVID-19. Study-wide context: PBMCs, B-cell-depleted T cells, or T cells provided the cDNA or gDNA that made up the material.

CDR3 length: 15 residues. J lost 7 bases, V lost 1 base, and 4 bases had no gene match. CDR1 and CDR2 from the germline V gene are SGHDT and YYEEEE. TCRdb's table, derived via immunoSEQ multiplex PCR, lists solely in-frame clones and lacks some. This table holds around 100,000 clones, less than 85% found once. This chain links TRBV5-6 with TRBJ2-1; 11 nucleotides agree with TRBD2. Sequencing used peripheral blood. The source of this sequence is a man between 70 and 80 years old with COVID-19, enrolled during active disease. The DNA for the CDR3 is TGTGCCAGCAGCTTGTCAACTAGCGGGAGAAATGAGCAGTTCTTC. This translates into CASSLSTSGRNEQFF. The whole variable domain, filled in from reference TRBV5-6 and TRBJ2-1, reads DAGVTQSPTHLIKTRGQQVTLRCSPKSGHDTVSWYQQALGQGPQFIFQYYEEEERQRGNFPDRFSGHQFPNYSSELNVNALLLGDSALYLCASSLSTSGRNEQFFGPGTRLTVL.